Below, one T cell receptor beta chain is given with its context. The antigen is not known. Here immunoSEQ multiplex PCR was the method, and the copy in TCRdb shows in-frame clones only, minus some. This sample has about 29,000 clones, with 90% to 95% found just once. This entry is derived from a study of graft-versus-host responses after intestinal transplantation. About the study: Isolated intestinal, liver-intestinal, or multivisceral transplants had been given to the recipients.

Whole-study results and caveats: Recipient marrow held GvH clones, some first seen in ileum or blood.

This CDR3 has 12 amino acids. The germline V and J ends were trimmed by 2 bases and 4 bases, with 9 bases remaining between them. The germline CDR1 and CDR2 sequences are GTSNPN and SVGIG (reference sequence). The V gene is TRBV30, the J gene TRBJ2-7; D remains unclear. This TCR came from a human patient who received an intestinal transplant, so some T cells may come from the graft donor. Here the sequenced sample was PBMCs, taken approximately 69 days after intestinal transplant. The CDR3 region is CAWSPHNYEQYF. The CDR3 region has the DNA TGTGCCTGGAGTCCTCATAATTACGAGCAGTACTTC.